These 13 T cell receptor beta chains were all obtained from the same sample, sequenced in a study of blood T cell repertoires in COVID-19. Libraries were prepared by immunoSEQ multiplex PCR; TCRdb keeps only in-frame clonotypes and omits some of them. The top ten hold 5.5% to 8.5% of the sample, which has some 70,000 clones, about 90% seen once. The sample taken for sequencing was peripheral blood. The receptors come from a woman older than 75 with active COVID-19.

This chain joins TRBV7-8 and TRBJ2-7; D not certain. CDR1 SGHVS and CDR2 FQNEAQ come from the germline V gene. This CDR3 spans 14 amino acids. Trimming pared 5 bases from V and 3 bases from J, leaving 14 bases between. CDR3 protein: CASSPSAGHYEQYF. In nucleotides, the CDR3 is TGTGCCAGCAGCCCCTCGGCAGGCCACTACGAGCAGTACTTC.

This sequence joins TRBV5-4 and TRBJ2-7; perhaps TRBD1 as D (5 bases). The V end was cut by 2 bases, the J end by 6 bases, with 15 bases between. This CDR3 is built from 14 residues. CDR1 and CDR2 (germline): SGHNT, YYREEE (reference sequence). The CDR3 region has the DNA TGTGCCAGCAGCTTAGCTACTGACAGTGCCGAGCAGTACTTC. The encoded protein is CASSLATDSAEQYF.

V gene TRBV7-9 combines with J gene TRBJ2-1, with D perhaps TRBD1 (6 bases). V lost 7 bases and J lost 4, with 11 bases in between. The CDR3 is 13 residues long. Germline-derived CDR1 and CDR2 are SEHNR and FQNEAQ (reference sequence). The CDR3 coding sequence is TGTGCCAGCAAAAGGACAGAATACAATGAGCAGTTCTTC. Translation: CASKRTEYNEQFF.

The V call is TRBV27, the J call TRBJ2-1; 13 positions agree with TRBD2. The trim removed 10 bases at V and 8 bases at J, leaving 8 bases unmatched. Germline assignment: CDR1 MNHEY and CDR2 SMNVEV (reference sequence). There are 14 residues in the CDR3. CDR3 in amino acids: CATQGTSGMDEQFF. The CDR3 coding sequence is TGTGCCACCCAAGGGACTAGCGGGATGGATGAGCAGTTCTTC.

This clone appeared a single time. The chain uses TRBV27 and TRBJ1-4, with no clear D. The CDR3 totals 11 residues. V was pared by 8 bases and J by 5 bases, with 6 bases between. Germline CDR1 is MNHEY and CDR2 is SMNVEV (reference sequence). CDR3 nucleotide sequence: TGTGCCAGCGCGATAAATGAAAAACTGTTTTTT. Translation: CASAINEKLFF.

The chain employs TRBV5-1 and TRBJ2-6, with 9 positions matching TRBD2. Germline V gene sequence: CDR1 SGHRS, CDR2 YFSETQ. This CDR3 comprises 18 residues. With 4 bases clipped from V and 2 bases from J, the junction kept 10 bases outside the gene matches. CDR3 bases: TGCGCCAGCAGCCCGACTAGCGGCATCAGGGCTGGGGCCAACGTCCTGACTTTC. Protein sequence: CASSPTSGIRAGANVLTF.

The CDR3 is CASSHGTGPYEQYF. The DNA of the CDR3 is TGTGCCAGCAGTCATGGGACAGGCCCCTACGAGCAGTACTTC. The chain links TRBV6-5 to TRBJ2-7; 8 positions agree with TRBD1. CDR1 MNHEY and CDR2 SVGAGI come from the germline V gene. The length of the CDR3 is 14 residues. J was trimmed by 2 bases and V by 5 bases; bases with no gene match: 5.

The CDR3 loop reads CASSDGLAGGELFF. The CDR3 nucleotides are TGTGCCAGCAGCGACGGTCTAGCGGGCGGGGAGCTGTTTTTT. The rearrangement joins TRBV9 to TRBJ2-2; 8 nucleotides align to TRBD2. CDR3 size: 14 residues. Unmatched junction bases numbered 5, after V lost 3 bases and J lost 7 bases. Germline loops: CDR1 SGDLS, CDR2 YYNGEE.

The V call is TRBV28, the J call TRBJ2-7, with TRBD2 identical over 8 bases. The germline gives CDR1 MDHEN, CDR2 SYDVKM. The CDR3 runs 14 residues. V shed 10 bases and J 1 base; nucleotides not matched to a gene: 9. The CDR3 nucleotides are TGTGCCACCCTAGCCAGCGGGAGATCCTACGAGCAGTACTTC. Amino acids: CATLASGRSYEQYF. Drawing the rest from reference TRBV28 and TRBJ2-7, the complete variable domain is DVKVTQSSRYLVKRTGEKVFLECVQDMDHENMFWYRQDPGLGLRLIYFSYDVKMKEKGDIPEGYSVSREKKERFSLILESASTNQTSMYLCATLASGRSYEQYFGPGTRLTVT.

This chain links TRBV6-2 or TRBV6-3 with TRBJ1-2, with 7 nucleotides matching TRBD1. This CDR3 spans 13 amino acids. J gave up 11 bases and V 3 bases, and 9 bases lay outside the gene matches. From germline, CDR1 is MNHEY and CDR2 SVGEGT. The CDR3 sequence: CASSYPGGALYTF. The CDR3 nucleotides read TGTGCCAGCAGTTATCCAGGGGGAGCACTATACACCTTC.

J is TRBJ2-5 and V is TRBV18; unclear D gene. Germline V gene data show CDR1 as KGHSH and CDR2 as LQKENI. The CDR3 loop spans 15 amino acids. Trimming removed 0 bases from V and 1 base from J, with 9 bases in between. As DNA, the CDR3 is TGTGCCAGCTCACCACCTCGGGTGCCCCAAGAGACCCAGTACTTC. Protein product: CASSPPRVPQETQYF.

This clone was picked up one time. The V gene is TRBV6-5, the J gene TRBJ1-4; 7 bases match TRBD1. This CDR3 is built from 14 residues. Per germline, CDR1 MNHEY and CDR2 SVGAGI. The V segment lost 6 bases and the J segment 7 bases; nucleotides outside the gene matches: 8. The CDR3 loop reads CASRVRGRIEKLFF. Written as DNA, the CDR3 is TGTGCCAGCAGGGTTAGGGGGCGAATTGAAAAACTGTTTTTT.

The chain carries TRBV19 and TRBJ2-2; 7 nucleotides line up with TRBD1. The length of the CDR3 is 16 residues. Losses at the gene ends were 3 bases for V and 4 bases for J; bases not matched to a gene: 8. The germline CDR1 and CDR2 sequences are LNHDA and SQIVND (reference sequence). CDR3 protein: CASSIRQGMATGELFF. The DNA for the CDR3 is TGTGCCAGTAGTATCCGACAGGGAATGGCCACCGGGGAGCTGTTTTTT.